The rows below give T cell receptor beta chains drawn from one sample of a study of graft-versus-host responses after intestinal transplantation. For these receptors, no antigen is known. The assay was immunoSEQ multiplex PCR, and TCRdb's table has in-frame clones only and misses some. The data hold roughly 39,000 clones, with nearly 95% observed a single time. The source was unstimulated CD8+ T cells sorted from spleen or lymph node cells, collected before transplant. The source is a human donor who was the organ donor for an intestinal transplant. The CDR3 runs from the conserved cysteine through the conserved F or W. A D gene is named only where the DNA matches it firmly. Clone size is stated in some rows and not others, as once, few, many or a class when expanded.

CDR3nt	CDR3aa	d_gene	v_gene	j_gene	abundance
TGTGCCAGCAGCAGGAGTGAGTCGGGGGGCTACACCTTC	CASSRSESGGYTF	NA	TRBV7-2	TRBJ1-2	NA
TGTGCCAGTGGACTAGCGGGGATAGGAGAAGAGACCCAGTACTTC	CASGLAGIGEETQYF	TRBD2	TRBV6-5	TRBJ2-5	NA
TGTGCCAGCAGCTTAGAACAGGGGCGCGACAACGAGCAGTACTTC	CASSLEQGRDNEQYF	TRBD1	TRBV13	TRBJ2-7	NA
TGTGCCAGCAGACAGGGGAGCTACGAGCAGTACTTC	CASRQGSYEQYF	TRBD1	TRBV27	TRBJ2-7	NA
TGTGCCAGTAGTCGTCTGGCCAGGAAGTCCTATGGCTACACCTTC	CASSRLARKSYGYTF	NA	TRBV19	TRBJ1-2	NA
TGTGCCAGCAGTTTAAGCCTATGGGGGGGTCAGCCCCAGCATTTT	CASSLSLWGGQPQHF	NA	TRBV27	TRBJ1-5	NA
TGTGCCAGCAGCGGTGACAGGGGGCGCAGCGAGACCCAGTACTTC	CASSGDRGRSETQYF	TRBD1	TRBV7-9	TRBJ2-5	NA
TGTGCCAGCAGCTCGAAATATAGCGGGGCCTCGGAAGAGACCCAGTACTTC	CASSSKYSGASEETQYF	TRBD2	TRBV5-6	TRBJ2-5	NA
TGCGCCAGCAGCCCCGGGACAGAGAACACTGAAGCTTTCTTT	CASSPGTENTEAFF	TRBD1	TRBV5-1	TRBJ1-1	NA
TGTGCCAGCAGCTTAGGGTACGGGGGCGAGAACACTGAAGCTTTCTTT	CASSLGYGGENTEAFF	NA	TRBV11-2	TRBJ1-1	NA
TGTGCCAGCAGCCCTACAGGGGGCACTGAAGCTTTCTTT	CASSPTGGTEAFF	TRBD1	TRBV7-2	TRBJ1-1	NA
TGTGCCAGCAGCCCCCTGGGGGTGGGGGAGACCCAGTACTTC	CASSPLGVGETQYF	NA	TRBV7-9	TRBJ2-5	NA
TGTGCCAGCAGCCATCCCATCGTTAGCGAGGCAAGGAACACTGAAGCTTTCTTT	CASSHPIVSEARNTEAFF	NA	TRBV4-2	TRBJ1-1	NA
TGTGCCAGCAGCTTGGGTGGGTCACCCCTCTATGGCTACACCTTC	CASSLGGSPLYGYTF	NA	TRBV5-6	TRBJ1-2	NA
TGTGCCAGCAGTAATACAGGGATCTGGGGCACTGAAGCTTTCTTT	CASSNTGIWGTEAFF	NA	TRBV6-5	TRBJ1-1	NA
TGTGCCAGTAATACAGCCGCTGGAAACACCATATATTTT	CASNTAAGNTIYF	NA	TRBV19	TRBJ1-3	few
TGTGCCTGGAGTGCCGGGGGATATAATTCACCCCTCCACTTT	CAWSAGGYNSPLHF	NA	TRBV30	TRBJ1-6	NA
TGCGCCAGCAGCCCCTTCGAGGGGGATGAGCAGTTCTTC	CASSPFEGDEQFF	NA	TRBV5-1	TRBJ2-1	NA
TGTGCCTCAGCAGTTGGGACGAATCAGCCCCAGCATTTT	CASAVGTNQPQHF	NA	TRBV6-5	TRBJ1-5	NA
TGCGCCAGCAGCCAAGAAACAGGGGGCATCTATGGCTACACCTTC	CASSQETGGIYGYTF	TRBD1	TRBV4-1	TRBJ1-2	NA
TGCGCCAGCAGCCAAGATCGGGGACAGGGGGCATACGAGCAGTACTTC	CASSQDRGQGAYEQYF	TRBD1	TRBV4-1	TRBJ2-7	NA
TGCGCCAGCAGCTCAACTAATGAAAAACTGTTTTTT	CASSSTNEKLFF	NA	TRBV5-1	TRBJ1-4	NA
TGCGCCAGCAGCTTGGGAGGGATCCCCAATGAGCAGTTCTTC	CASSLGGIPNEQFF	NA	TRBV5-1	TRBJ2-1	NA
TGTGCCAGCAGTTTGCTTCCGGGACAGGGGGCGGGTGGCTACACCTTC	CASSLLPGQGAGGYTF	TRBD1	TRBV6-5	TRBJ1-2	NA
TGCGCCAGCAGCCAGAGTTTTCAAGAGACCCAGTACTTC	CASSQSFQETQYF	NA	TRBV10-1	TRBJ2-5	NA
TGCGCCAGCAGCCAAGCGCCAAACTATGGCTACACCTTC	CASSQAPNYGYTF	NA	TRBV4-1	TRBJ1-2	NA
TGTGCCAGCAACTGGGACAGGGGAGGGAATGAGCAGTTCTTC	CASNWDRGGNEQFF	TRBD1	TRBV6-1	TRBJ2-1	NA
TGTGCCAGCAGTGAGGACTCCTACAATGAGCAGTTCTTC	CASSEDSYNEQFF	NA	TRBV6-4	TRBJ2-1	NA